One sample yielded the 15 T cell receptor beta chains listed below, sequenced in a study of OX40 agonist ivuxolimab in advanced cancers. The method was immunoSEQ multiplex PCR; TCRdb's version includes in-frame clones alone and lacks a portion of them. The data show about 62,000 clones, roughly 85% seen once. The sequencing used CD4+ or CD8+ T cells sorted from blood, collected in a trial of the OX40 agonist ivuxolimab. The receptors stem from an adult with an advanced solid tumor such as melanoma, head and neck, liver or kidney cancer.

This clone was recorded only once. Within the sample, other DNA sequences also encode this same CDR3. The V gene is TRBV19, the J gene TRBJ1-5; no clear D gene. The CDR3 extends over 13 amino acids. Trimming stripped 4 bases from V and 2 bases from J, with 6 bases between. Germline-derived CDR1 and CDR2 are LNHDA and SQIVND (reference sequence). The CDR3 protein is CASSNRGNQPQHF. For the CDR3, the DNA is TGTGCCAGTAGTAATAGGGGCAATCAGCCCCAGCATTTT.

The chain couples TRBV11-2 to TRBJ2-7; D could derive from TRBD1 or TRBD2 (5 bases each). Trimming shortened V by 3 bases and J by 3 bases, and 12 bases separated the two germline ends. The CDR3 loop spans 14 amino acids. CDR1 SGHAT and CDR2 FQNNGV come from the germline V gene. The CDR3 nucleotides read TGTGCCAGCAGCTTGGGACGGCTGAACTACGAGCAGTACTTC. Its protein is CASSLGRLNYEQYF.

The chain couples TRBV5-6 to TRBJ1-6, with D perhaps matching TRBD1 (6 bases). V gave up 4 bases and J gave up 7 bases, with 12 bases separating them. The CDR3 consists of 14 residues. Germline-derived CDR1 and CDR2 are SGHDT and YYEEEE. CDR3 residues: CASSLGTRNSPLHF. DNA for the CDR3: TGTGCCAGCAGCCTCGGGACAAGGAATTCACCCCTCCACTTT.

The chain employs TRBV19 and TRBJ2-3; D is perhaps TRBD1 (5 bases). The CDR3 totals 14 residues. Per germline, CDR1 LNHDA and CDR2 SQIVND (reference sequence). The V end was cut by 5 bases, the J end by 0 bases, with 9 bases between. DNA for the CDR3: TGTGCCAGTAGTGCCCAGGGCAGCACAGATACGCAGTATTTT. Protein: CASSAQGSTDTQYF.

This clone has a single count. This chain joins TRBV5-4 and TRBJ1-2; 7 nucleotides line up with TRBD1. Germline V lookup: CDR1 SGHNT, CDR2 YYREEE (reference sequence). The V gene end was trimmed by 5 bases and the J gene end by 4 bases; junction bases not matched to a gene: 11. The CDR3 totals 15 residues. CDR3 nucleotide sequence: TGTGCCAGCAGACCGGAGAGGGGGCGCACCTATGGCTACACCTTC. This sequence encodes CASRPERGRTYGYTF. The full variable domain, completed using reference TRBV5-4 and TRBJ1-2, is ETGVTQSPTHLIKTRGQQVTLRCSSQSGHNTVSWYQQALGQGPQFIFQYYREEENGRGNFPPRFSGLQFPNYSSELNVNALELDDSALYLCASRPERGRTYGYTFGSGTRLTVV.

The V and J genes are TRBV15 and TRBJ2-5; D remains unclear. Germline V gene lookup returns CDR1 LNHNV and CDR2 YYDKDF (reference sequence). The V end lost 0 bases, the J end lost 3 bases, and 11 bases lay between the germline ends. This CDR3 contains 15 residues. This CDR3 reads CATSRDLGPEETQYF. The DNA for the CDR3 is TGTGCCACCAGCAGAGATCTGGGCCCTGAAGAGACCCAGTACTTC.

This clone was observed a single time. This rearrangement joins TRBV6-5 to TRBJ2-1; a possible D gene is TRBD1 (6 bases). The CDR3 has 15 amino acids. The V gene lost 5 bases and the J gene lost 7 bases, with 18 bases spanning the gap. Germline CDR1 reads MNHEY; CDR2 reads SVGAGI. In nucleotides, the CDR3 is TGTGCCAGCAGTCCCTACCGGACAGCTGAGAATGAGCAGTTCTTC. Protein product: CASSPYRTAENEQFF.

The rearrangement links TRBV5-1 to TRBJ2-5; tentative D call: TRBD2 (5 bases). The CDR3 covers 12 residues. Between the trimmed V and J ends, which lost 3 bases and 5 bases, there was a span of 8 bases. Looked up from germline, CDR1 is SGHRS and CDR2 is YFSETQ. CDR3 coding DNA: TGCGCCAGCAGCTCGGGCGGGGAGACCCAGTACTTC. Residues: CASSSGGETQYF.

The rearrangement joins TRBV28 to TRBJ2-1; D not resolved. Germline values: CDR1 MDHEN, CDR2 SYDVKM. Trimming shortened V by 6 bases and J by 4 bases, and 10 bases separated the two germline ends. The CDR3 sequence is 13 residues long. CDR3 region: CASSPAGYNEQFF. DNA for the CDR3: TGTGCCAGCAGCCCCGCCGGATACAATGAGCAGTTCTTC.

The CDR3, as DNA: TGTGCCAGCAGGGAGGGGGCAACTAATGAAAAACTGTTTTTT. Amino acid sequence: CASREGATNEKLFF. The rearrangement uses TRBV7-9 and TRBJ1-4; D is perhaps TRBD1 (6 bases). The V end lost 6 bases, the J end lost 0 bases, and 8 bases lay between the germline ends. CDR3 length: 14 residues. Germline-derived CDR1 and CDR2 are SEHNR and FQNEAQ (reference sequence).

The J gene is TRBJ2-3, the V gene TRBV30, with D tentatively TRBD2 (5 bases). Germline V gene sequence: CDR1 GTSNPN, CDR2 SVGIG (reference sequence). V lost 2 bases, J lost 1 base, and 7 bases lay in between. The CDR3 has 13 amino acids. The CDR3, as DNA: TGTGCCTGGAGTCCCGGGGGCACAGATACGCAGTATTTT. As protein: CAWSPGGTDTQYF.

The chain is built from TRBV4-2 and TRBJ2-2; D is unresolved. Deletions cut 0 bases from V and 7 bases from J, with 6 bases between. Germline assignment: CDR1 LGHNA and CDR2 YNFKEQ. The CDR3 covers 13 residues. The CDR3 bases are TGTGCCAGCAGCCAAGATTCCGGCGGGGAGCTGTTTTTT. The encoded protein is CASSQDSGGELFF.

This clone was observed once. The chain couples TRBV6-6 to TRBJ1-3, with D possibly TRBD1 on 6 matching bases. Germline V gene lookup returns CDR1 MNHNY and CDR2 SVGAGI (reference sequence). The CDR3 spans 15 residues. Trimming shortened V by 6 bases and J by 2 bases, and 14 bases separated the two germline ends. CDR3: CASRNTGLAGNTIYF. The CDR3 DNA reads TGTGCCAGCAGAAATACAGGGTTGGCTGGAAACACCATATATTTT.

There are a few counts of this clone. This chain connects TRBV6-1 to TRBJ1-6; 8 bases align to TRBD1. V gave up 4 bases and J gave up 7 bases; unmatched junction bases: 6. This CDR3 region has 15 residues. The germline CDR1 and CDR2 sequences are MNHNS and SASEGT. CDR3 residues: CASSGQGAGNSPLHF. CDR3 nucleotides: TGTGCCAGCAGTGGCCAGGGGGCTGGGAATTCACCCCTCCACTTT.

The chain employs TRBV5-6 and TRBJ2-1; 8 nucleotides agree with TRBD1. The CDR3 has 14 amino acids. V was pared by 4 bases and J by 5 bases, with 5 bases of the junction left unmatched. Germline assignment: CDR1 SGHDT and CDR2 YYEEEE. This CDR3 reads CASSMGQEHNEQFF. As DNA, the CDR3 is TGTGCCAGCAGCATGGGACAGGAGCACAATGAGCAGTTCTTC.